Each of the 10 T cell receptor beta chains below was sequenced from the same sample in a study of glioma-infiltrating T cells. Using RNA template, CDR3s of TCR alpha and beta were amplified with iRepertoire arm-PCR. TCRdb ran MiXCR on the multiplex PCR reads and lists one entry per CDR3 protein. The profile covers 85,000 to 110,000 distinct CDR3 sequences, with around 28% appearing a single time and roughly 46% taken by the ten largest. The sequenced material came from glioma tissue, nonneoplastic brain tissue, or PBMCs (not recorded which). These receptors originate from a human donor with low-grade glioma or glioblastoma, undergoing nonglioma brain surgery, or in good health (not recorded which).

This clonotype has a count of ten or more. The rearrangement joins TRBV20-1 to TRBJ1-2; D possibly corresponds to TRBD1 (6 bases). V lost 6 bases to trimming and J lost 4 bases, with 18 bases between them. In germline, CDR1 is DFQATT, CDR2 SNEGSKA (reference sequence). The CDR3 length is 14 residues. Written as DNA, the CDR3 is TGCAGTGCGAACAGAAGGGGGGATGTCTATGGCTACACCTTC. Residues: CSANRRGDVYGYTF.

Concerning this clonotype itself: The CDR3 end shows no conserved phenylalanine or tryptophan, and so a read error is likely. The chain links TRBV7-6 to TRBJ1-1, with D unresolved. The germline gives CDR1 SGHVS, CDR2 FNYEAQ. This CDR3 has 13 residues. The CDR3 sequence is CASSFRENTEAFL. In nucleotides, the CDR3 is TGTGCTAGCAGCTTTCGGGAGAACACTGAAGCTTTCCTT.

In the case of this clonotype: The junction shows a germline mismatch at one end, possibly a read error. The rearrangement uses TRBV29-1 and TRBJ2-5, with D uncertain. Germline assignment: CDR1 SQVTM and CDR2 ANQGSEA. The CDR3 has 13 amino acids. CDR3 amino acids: CRVELGTQETKYF. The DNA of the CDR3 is TGCAGAGTTGAACTGGGAACCCAAGAGACCAAGTACTTC.

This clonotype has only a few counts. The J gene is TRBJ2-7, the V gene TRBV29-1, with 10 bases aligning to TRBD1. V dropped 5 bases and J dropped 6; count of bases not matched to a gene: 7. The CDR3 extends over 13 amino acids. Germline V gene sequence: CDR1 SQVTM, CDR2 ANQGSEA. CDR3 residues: CSVWTGGLSEQYF. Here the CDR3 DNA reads TGCAGCGTTTGGACAGGGGGTTTGAGCGAGCAGTACTTC.

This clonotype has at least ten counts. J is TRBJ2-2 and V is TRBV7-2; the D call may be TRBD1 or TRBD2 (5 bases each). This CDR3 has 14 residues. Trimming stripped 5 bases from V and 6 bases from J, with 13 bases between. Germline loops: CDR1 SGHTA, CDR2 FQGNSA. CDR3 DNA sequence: TGTGCCAGCAGCCCGGGACCAAGGGCCGGGGAGCTGTTTTTT. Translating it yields CASSPGPRAGELFF.

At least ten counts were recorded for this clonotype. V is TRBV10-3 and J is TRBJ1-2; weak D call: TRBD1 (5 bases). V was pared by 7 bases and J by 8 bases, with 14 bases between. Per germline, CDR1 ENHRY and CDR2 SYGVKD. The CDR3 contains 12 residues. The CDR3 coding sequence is TGTGCCATCAAGAGGGACCCTGGAGGCTACACCTTC. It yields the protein CAIKRDPGGYTF.

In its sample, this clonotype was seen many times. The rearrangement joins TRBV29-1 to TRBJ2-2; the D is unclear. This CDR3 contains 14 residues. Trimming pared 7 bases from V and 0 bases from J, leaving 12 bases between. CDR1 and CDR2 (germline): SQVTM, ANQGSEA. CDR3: CSAQLRSNTGELFF. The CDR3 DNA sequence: TGCAGCGCCCAGTTGCGGTCGAACACCGGGGAGCTGTTTTTT.

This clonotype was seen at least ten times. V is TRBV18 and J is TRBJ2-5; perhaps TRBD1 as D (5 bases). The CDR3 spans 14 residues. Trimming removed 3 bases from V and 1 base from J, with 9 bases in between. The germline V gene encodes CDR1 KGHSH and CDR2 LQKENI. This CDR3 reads CASSPPQGQETQYF. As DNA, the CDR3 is TGTGCCAGCTCACCCCCCCAGGGCCAAGAGACCCAGTACTTC.

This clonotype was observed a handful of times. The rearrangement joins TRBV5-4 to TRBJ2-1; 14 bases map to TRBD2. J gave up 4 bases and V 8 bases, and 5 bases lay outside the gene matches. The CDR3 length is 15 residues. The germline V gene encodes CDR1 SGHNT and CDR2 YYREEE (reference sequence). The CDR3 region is CASGTSGGPYNEQFF. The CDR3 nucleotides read TGTGCCAGTGGGACTAGCGGGGGACCTTACAATGAGCAGTTCTTC.

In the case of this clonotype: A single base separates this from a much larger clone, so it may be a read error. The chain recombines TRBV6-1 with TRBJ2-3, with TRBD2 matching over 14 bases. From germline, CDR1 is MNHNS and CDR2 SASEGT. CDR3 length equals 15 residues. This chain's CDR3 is CASTGTSGGPDTRYF. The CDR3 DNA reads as TGTGCCAGCACCGGGACTAGCGGGGGCCCAGATACGCGGTATTTT.